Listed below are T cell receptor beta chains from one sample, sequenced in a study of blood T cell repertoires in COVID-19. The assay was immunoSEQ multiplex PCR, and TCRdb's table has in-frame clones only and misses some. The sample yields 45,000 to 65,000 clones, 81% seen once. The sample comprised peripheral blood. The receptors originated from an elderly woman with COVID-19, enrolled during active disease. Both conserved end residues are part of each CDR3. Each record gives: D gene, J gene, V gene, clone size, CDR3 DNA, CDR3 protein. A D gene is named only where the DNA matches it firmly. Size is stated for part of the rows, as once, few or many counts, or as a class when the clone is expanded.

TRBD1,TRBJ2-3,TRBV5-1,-,TGCGCCAGCAGCCACCAGACAGGGAGCACAGATACGCAGTATTTT,CASSHQTGSTDTQYF
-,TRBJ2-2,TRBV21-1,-,TGTGCCAGCAGCAAAGCCCATTTGACTAGCGGGAGGTACACCGGGGAGCTGTTTTTT,CASSKAHLTSGRYTGELFF
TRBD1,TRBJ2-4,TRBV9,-,TGTGCCAGCAGCCCCACCCTCGGGACAGGGAAAAACATTCAGTACTTC,CASSPTLGTGKNIQYF
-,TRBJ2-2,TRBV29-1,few,TGCAGCGTTGTTGGGGGAGGCACCGGGGAGCTGTTTTTT,CSVVGGGTGELFF
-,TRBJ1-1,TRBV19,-,TGTGCCAGTAGTATAGGCCGTTCAGGTTTGAACACTGAAGCTTTCTTT,CASSIGRSGLNTEAFF
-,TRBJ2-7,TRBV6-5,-,TGTGCCAGCAGTTACTCGACCCAGGGGTTTTTC,CASSYSTQGFF
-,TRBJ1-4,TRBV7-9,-,TGTGCCAGCAGCCCAGGGACATTGTCGGCAAAACTGTTTTTT,CASSPGTLSAKLFF
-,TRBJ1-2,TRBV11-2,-,TGTGCCAGCAGCTTAGACGCAGGGCCCGCTAACGGCTACACCTTC,CASSLDAGPANGYTF
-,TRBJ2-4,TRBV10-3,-,TGTGCCATCAGCCAGTCCTTAGCCAAAAACATTCAGTACTTC,CAISQSLAKNIQYF
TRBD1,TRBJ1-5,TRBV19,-,TGTGCCAGTAGTGGGGGACAGACCAGCAATCAGCCCCAGCATTTT,CASSGGQTSNQPQHF
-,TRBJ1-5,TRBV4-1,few,TGCGCCAGCAGCCAAGATCTGGACAGCCTCAATCAGCCCCAGCATTTT,CASSQDLDSLNQPQHF
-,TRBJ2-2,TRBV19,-,TGTGCCAGTAAGAACCGGGGGACCGGGGAGCTGTTTTTT,CASKNRGTGELFF
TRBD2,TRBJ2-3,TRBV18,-,TGTGCCAGCTCACCCGCGGCTAGCGGGTGGGGGGCAGATACGCAGTATTTT,CASSPAASGWGADTQYF
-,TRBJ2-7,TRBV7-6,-,TGTGCCAGCAGCTTATCAGGTACATGGTTGCAGTACTTC,CASSLSGTWLQYF
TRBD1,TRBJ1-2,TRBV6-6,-,TGTGCCAGCAGTCAACTAACTTGGCGGACAGGGAACTATGGCTACACCTTC,CASSQLTWRTGNYGYTF
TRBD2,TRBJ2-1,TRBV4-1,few,TGCGCCAGCAGCCAAGACCGTCTAGCGGCGGACAATGAGCAGTTCTTC,CASSQDRLAADNEQFF
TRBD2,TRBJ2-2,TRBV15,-,TGTGCCACCCTGGACTGGGGACTAGCGAGCACCGGGGAGCTGTTTTTT,CATLDWGLASTGELFF
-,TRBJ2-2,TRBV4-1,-,TGCGCCAGCAGCCAAGAATTCCCAGGGGCAAGCGGGGAGCTGTTTTTT,CASSQEFPGASGELFF
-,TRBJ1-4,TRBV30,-,TGTGCCTGGAGTGTACTAATTAGAGAAAAACTGTTTTTT,CAWSVLIREKLFF
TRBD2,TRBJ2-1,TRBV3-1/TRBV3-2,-,TGTGCCAGCAGCCGGGGACTAGCGGGACCATCCTACAATGAGCAGTTCTTC,CASSRGLAGPSYNEQFF
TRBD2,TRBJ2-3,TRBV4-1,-,TGCGCCAGCAGCCAAGAGATTGCAGCGGGAGGATCAGATACGCAGTATTTT,CASSQEIAAGGSDTQYF
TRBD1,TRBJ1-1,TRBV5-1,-,TGCGCCAGCAGCTTGGACGGACAGGGGAACACTGAAGCTTTCTTT,CASSLDGQGNTEAFF
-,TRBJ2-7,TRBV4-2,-,TGTGCCAGCAGCCGCCGGGTCGGGAGTCCGTCCGAGCAGTACTTC,CASSRRVGSPSEQYF
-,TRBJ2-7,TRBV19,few,TGTGCCAGTAGTCCCCCCGGTAGCCGAATCTACGAGCAGTACTTC,CASSPPGSRIYEQYF
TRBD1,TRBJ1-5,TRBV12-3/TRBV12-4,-,TGTGCCAGCAGTCGGACAGGGGATCAGCCCCAGCATTTT,CASSRTGDQPQHF
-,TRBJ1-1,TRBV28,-,TGTGCCAGCAGTTTAGGGCGGAACACTGAAGCTTTCTTT,CASSLGRNTEAFF
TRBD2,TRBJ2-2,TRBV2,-,TGTGCCAGCAGCCCGGGACTAGCGGGAGGGTCGTACGGGGAGCTGTTTTTT,CASSPGLAGGSYGELFF
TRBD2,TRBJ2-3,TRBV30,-,TGTGCCTGGTGGGGGACTAGCGGGAGGCCCCCCTCCTCGGATACGCAGTATTTT,CAWWGTSGRPPSSDTQYF
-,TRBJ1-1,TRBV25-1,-,TGTGCCAGCAGAGCCAGGGACACTGAAGCTTTCTTT,CASRARDTEAFF
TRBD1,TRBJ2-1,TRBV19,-,TGTGCCAGTAGTCAGACAGGGGGATCCCACAATGAGCAGTTCTTC,CASSQTGGSHNEQFF
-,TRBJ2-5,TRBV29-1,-,TGCAGCGTTGATAGTCAGGGTGACACCCAGTACTTC,CSVDSQGDTQYF
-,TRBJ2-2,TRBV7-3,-,TGTGCCACTTCATCCGGGACAATCACCGGGGAGCTGTTTTTT,CATSSGTITGELFF
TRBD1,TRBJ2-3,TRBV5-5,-,TGTGCCAGCAGCTTTGGCGGAGGACAGGTCAGCACAGATACGCAGTATTTT,CASSFGGGQVSTDTQYF
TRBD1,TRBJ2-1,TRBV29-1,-,TGCAGCGTTGAGGGTTTACAGGGGCGATCAAGGAATGAGCAGTTCTTC,CSVEGLQGRSRNEQFF
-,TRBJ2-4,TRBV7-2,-,TGTGCCAGCAGCTTGGGGGGGGCCAGGGGAATAGCCAAAAACATTCAGTACTTC,CASSLGGARGIAKNIQYF
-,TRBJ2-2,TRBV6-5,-,TGTGCCAGCAGTCGAGACCAGAACACCGGGGAACTGTTTTTT,CASSRDQNTGELFF
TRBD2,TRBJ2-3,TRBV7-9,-,TGTGCCAGCAGCCCCGGACTAGCGGGAGGACCTGATACGCAGTATTTT,CASSPGLAGGPDTQYF
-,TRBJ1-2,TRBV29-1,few,TGCATCCCTACAGGGACACCGGGCTACACCTTC,CIPTGTPGYTF
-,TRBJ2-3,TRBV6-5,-,TGTGCCAGCACCGACGGGGGAAGAGATACGCAGTATTTT,CASTDGGRDTQYF
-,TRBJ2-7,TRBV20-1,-,TGCAGTGCTAGTTTAACTAGCAAGTGGGCTATCGAGCAGTACTTC,CSASLTSKWAIEQYF
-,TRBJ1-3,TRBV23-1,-,TGCGCCAGCAGTCACTCCCCGAGATCTGGAAACACCATATATTTT,CASSHSPRSGNTIYF
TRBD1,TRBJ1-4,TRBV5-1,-,TGCGCCAGCAGCTTTACCGGGACAGGGGTCGAAAAACTGTTTTTT,CASSFTGTGVEKLFF
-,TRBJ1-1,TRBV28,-,TGTGCCAGCAGCGTATTACAGTTGAACACTGAAGCTTTCTTT,CASSVLQLNTEAFF
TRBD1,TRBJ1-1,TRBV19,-,TGTGCCAGTAGTATCACAGGGGGCTCGAACACTGAAGCTTTCTTT,CASSITGGSNTEAFF
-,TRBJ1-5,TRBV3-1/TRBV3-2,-,TGTGCCAGCAGCCAAGATGGTGCGCTGGGCAATCAGCCCCAGCATTTT,CASSQDGALGNQPQHF
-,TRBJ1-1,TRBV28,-,TGTGCCAGCACCGGAACCGGGGGACTGAACACTGAAGCTTTCTTT,CASTGTGGLNTEAFF
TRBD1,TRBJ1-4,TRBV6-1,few,TGTGCCAGCAGTGAAGGGACAGGGGGCTGGGAAAAACTGTTTTTT,CASSEGTGGWEKLFF
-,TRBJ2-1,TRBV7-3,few,TGTGCCAGCAGCTCACCGAGCCATAAAACGGGTGAGCAGTTCTTC,CASSSPSHKTGEQFF
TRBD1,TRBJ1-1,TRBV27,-,TGTGCCAGCAGTCCCGGCTGGACAGGGCTGAACACTGAAGCTTTCTTT,CASSPGWTGLNTEAFF
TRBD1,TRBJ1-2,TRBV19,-,TGTGCCAGTAGGGGACAGGGGGTACTGAACTATGGCTACACCTTC,CASRGQGVLNYGYTF